A single sample is the source of the 29 T cell receptor beta chains below, sequenced in a study of T cells of healthy individuals. Via MiXCR, TCRdb re-called the 5' RACE reads, giving one row per CDR3 protein. The profile covers tens of thousands of distinct CDR3 sequences, with 15% to 20% appearing a single time and approximately 4.8% taken by the ten largest. These receptors all come from a human donor in good health.

At least ten counts were recorded for this clonotype. The gene calls are TRBV20-1 and TRBJ2-7; 11 bases are a match to TRBD2. The germline CDR1 and CDR2 sequences are DFQATT and SNEGSKA (reference sequence). The ends lost 4 bases at V and 1 base at J; junction bases unmatched: 9. The CDR3 spans 16 residues. Written as DNA, the CDR3 is TGCAGTGCTAAAGGGACTAGCGGAGAGGAATCCTACGAGCAGTACTTC. Protein product: CSAKGTSGEESYEQYF.

The CDR3 DNA sequence: TGCAGTGCTAGTGAAAACACCGGGGAGCTGTTTTTT. Protein product: CSASENTGELFF. The V gene is TRBV20-1, the J gene TRBJ2-2; D gene ambiguous. V was cut by 3 bases and J by 2 bases, with 4 bases left in between. The length of the CDR3 is 12 residues. Germline V CDR1 and CDR2: DFQATT, SNEGSKA (reference sequence).

V is TRBV11-2 and J is TRBJ2-3, with 10 bases matching TRBD2. Germline-derived CDR1 and CDR2 are SGHAT and FQNNGV. The CDR3 contains 17 residues. V dropped 5 bases and J dropped 5; count of bases not matched to a gene: 13. The CDR3 loop is CASSPKIAGGGGDTQYF. The CDR3 DNA sequence: TGTGCCAGCAGCCCAAAAATAGCGGGGGGCGGGGGAGATACGCAGTATTTT.

There are a few counts of this clonotype. The chain recombines TRBV19 with TRBJ1-4; TRBD1 matches at 7 bases. CDR3 length equals 14 residues. V shed 5 bases, J shed 6 bases, and the junction held 6 bases outside the gene matches. Germline V gene data show CDR1 as LNHDA and CDR2 as SQIVND (reference sequence). The CDR3 reads CASSPGTVHEKLFF. The CDR3 DNA reads as TGTGCCAGTAGTCCAGGGACAGTTCATGAAAAACTGTTTTTT.

This clonotype was detected many times. J is TRBJ1-4 and V is TRBV9; D possibly corresponds to TRBD1 (5 bases). CDR3 length: 15 residues. Germline V gives CDR1 SGDLS, CDR2 YYNGEE. V lost 2 bases and J lost 0, with 8 bases in between. As DNA, the CDR3 is TGTGCCAGCAGCGTCGGGGGTGCAACTAATGAAAAACTGTTTTTT. Amino acid sequence: CASSVGGATNEKLFF.

In this sample, this clonotype turned up many times. This chain uses TRBV19 with TRBJ2-7, with 10 bases matching TRBD1. The CDR3 runs to 14 residues. Germline loops: CDR1 LNHDA, CDR2 SQIVND (reference sequence). The V gene end was trimmed by 6 bases and the J gene end by 5 bases; junction bases not matched to a gene: 7. The CDR3 sequence is CASRTPGTGDEQYF. CDR3 coding DNA: TGTGCCAGTAGAACGCCCGGGACAGGGGACGAGCAGTACTTC.

The table lists this clonotype with many counts. This chain connects TRBV20-1 to TRBJ2-1; 7 nucleotides match TRBD1. CDR1 and CDR2 from the germline V gene are DFQATT and SNEGSKA (reference sequence). Trimming cost V 0 bases and J 3 bases; bases outside gene matches: 11. The CDR3 runs 17 residues. The CDR3 nucleotides are TGCAGTGCTAGAGATGATTTGAGAGACAGGGACTACAATGAGCAGTTCTTC. Its protein is CSARDDLRDRDYNEQFF.

J is TRBJ2-7 and V is TRBV7-2; a possible D gene is TRBD2 (5 bases). This CDR3 is built from 15 residues. CDR1 SGHTA and CDR2 FQGNSA come from the germline V gene. Trimming pared 0 bases from V and 5 bases from J, leaving 14 bases between. CDR3 protein: CASSLALLSSDEQYF. CDR3 nucleotide sequence: TGTGCCAGCAGCTTAGCGCTGTTGAGTAGCGACGAGCAGTACTTC.

About this clonotype: A much larger clone lies one base from this, so it may be a read error. V is TRBV6-5 and J is TRBJ1-1; D not resolved. This CDR3 region has 13 residues. The germline V gene encodes CDR1 MNHEY and CDR2 SVGAGI. V shed 4 bases and J shed 0 bases, with 6 bases lying between them. CDR3 sequence (DNA): TGTGCCAGCAGTTCAGTCATGAACACTGAAGCTTTCTTT. Encoded protein: CASSSVMNTEAFF.

The J gene is TRBJ2-4, the V gene TRBV4-2, with 14 bases aligning to TRBD2. The CDR3 is 19 residues long. Germline values: CDR1 LGHNA, CDR2 YNFKEQ. After removal of 0 bases from V and 3 bases from J, the junction contained 7 bases not matched to a gene. Here the CDR3 reads CASSQDLSTSGRVKNIQYF. Here the CDR3 DNA reads TGTGCCAGCAGCCAAGATCTGTCGACTAGCGGGAGGGTCAAAAACATTCAGTACTTC.

The chain joins TRBV29-1 to TRBJ2-5; 10 bases line up with TRBD2. The CDR3 is made up of 14 amino acids. V trimming: 4 bases; J trimming: 4 bases; junction bases outside the gene matches: 6. Germline V gene sequence: CDR1 SQVTM, CDR2 ANQGSEA. The CDR3 sequence is CSVALAGVGETQYF. The CDR3 DNA follows: TGCAGCGTTGCCCTAGCGGGAGTGGGAGAGACCCAGTACTTC.

This clonotype was counted a few times. The chain joins TRBV5-1 to TRBJ2-3, with a weak D call TRBD1 (6 bases). The CDR3 spans 15 residues. Trimming took 1 base from V and 6 from J, leaving 15 bases between them. Germline CDR1 is SGHRS and CDR2 is YFSETQ. CDR3 sequence (DNA): TGCGCCAGCAGCTTGCCGTCAGGGGCTACTGATACGCAGTATTTT. Translated: CASSLPSGATDTQYF.

There are many counts of this clonotype. The V and J genes are TRBV7-2 and TRBJ2-7, with D uncertain. Germline CDR1 reads SGHTA; CDR2 reads FQGNSA. V was clipped by 3 bases and J by 1 base, with 4 bases between them. The CDR3 covers 12 residues. The CDR3 protein is CASSFTSYEQYF. The DNA of the CDR3 is TGTGCCAGCAGCTTTACGTCCTACGAGCAGTACTTC.

This clonotype came up a few times. The chain employs TRBV20-1 and TRBJ2-1; 7 bases fit TRBD1. CDR1 DFQATT and CDR2 SNEGSKA come from the germline V gene (reference sequence). With 6 bases clipped from V and 2 bases from J, the junction kept 10 bases outside the gene matches. The CDR3 sequence is 15 residues long. CDR3 nucleotide sequence: TGCAGTGCCCCCCCGGGACAGCCAGCCTACAATGAGCAGTTCTTC. Protein: CSAPPGQPAYNEQFF.

The V and J genes are TRBV20-1 and TRBJ2-4, with a possible D match to TRBD1 (5 bases). CDR3 length: 12 amino acids. The V and J ends lost 5 bases and 8 bases respectively, with 13 bases between them. Germline CDR1 reads DFQATT; CDR2 reads SNEGSKA (reference sequence). CDR3 DNA: TGCAGTGCTGGGGCCCAGAGGCACATTCAGTACTTC. Translated: CSAGAQRHIQYF.

This clonotype appeared many times. The chain employs TRBV28 and TRBJ1-2, with no clear D. This CDR3 has 13 residues. Germline V gene sequence: CDR1 MDHEN, CDR2 SYDVKM. Trimming pared 1 base from V and 4 bases from J, leaving 7 bases between. The CDR3 spells CASSLSASYGYTF. CDR3 bases: TGTGCCAGCAGTTTATCGGCTAGCTATGGCTACACCTTC.

The chain joins TRBV7-6 to TRBJ1-5; D remains ambiguous. Germline V gene data show CDR1 as SGHVS and CDR2 as FNYEAQ. This CDR3 has 14 residues. With 1 base removed from V and 2 bases from J, the gap between germline ends came to 6 bases. CDR3 nucleotide sequence: TGTGCCAGCAGCTTAGGCGGGGGCAATCAGCCCCAGCATTTT. Its protein is CASSLGGGNQPQHF.

This clonotype turned up a few times. The chain combines TRBV4-1 with TRBJ2-1; 10 positions agree with TRBD2. CDR1 is MGHRA, CDR2 YSYEKL, per germline. The CDR3 is made up of 15 amino acids. V shed 5 bases and J 2 bases; nucleotides not matched to a gene: 3. The CDR3 sequence is CASSDGTSAYNEQFF. The CDR3 DNA follows: TGCGCCAGCAGCGACGGGACTAGCGCCTACAATGAGCAGTTCTTC.

The chain couples TRBV7-9 to TRBJ2-4; perhaps TRBD1 as D (5 bases). The CDR3 contains 13 residues. The germline V gene has CDR1 SEHNR and CDR2 FQNEAQ (reference sequence). V was clipped by 2 bases and J by 9 bases, with 11 bases between them. This CDR3 is CASSLRGDGIQYF. CDR3 DNA: TGTGCCAGCAGCTTAAGGGGCGACGGCATTCAGTACTTC.

This sequence joins TRBV7-9 and TRBJ1-1; D unclear. Trimming shortened V by 5 bases and J by 4 bases, and 14 bases separated the two germline ends. Germline CDR1 is SEHNR and CDR2 is FQNEAQ (reference sequence). This CDR3 has 14 amino acids. In nucleotides, the CDR3 is TGTGCCAGCAGCCCCGGAGGGTCGGGCACTGAAGCTTTCTTT. As protein: CASSPGGSGTEAFF.

This chain connects TRBV4-3 to TRBJ2-7, with 7 bases identical to TRBD1. J lost 6 bases, V lost 4 bases, and 6 bases had no gene match. The CDR3 consists of 13 residues. Looked up from germline, CDR1 is LGHNA and CDR2 is YSLEER. CDR3 sequence reads: CASSLRGGREQYF. In DNA, the CDR3 is TGCGCCAGCAGCCTTCGAGGGGGCCGCGAGCAGTACTTC.

The table lists this clonotype with a few counts. This chain's CDR3 is CASSTGTSRAYEQYF. Written as DNA, the CDR3 is TGCGCCAGCAGCACCGGGACTAGCAGAGCCTACGAGCAGTACTTC. The V call is TRBV5-1, the J call TRBJ2-7; TRBD2 matches at 9 bases. The germline gives CDR1 SGHRS, CDR2 YFSETQ. The trim removed 4 bases at V and 2 bases at J, leaving 7 bases unmatched. The CDR3 covers 15 residues.

The table lists this clonotype with many counts. V and J are TRBV7-9 and TRBJ2-1; D is possibly TRBD2 (5 bases). Trimming shortened V by 5 bases and J by 3 bases, and 26 bases separated the two germline ends. The CDR3 is 19 amino acids. Germline V gene data show CDR1 as SEHNR and CDR2 as FQNEAQ (reference sequence). CDR3 in DNA: TGTGCCAGCAGCCAGCAAGTCCGGGGTGGGGTAATATACTACAATGAGCAGTTCTTC. Translating it yields CASSQQVRGGVIYYNEQFF.

This clonotype occurred many times. The chain recombines TRBV10-1 with TRBJ1-1, with a possible D match to TRBD1 (6 bases). This CDR3 comprises 15 residues. With 3 bases removed from V and 0 bases from J, the gap between germline ends came to 11 bases. CDR1 is WNHNN and CDR2 is SYGVQD in the germline V gene (reference sequence). CDR3 sequence: CASSEATGMNTEAFF. The CDR3 bases are TGCGCCAGCAGTGAAGCGACAGGCATGAACACTGAAGCTTTCTTT.

This clonotype has ten or more counts. V is TRBV2 and J is TRBJ2-5; D remains ambiguous. Germline-derived CDR1 and CDR2 are SNHLY and FYNNEI. The V gene lost 7 bases and the J gene lost 2 bases, with 5 bases spanning the gap. CDR3 length: 11 amino acids. This CDR3 reads CASTQQETQYF. The DNA of the CDR3 is TGTGCCAGCACTCAACAAGAGACCCAGTACTTC.

The table lists this clonotype with many counts. The J gene is TRBJ2-7, the V gene TRBV12-3 or TRBV12-4; 12 nucleotides align to TRBD1. Trimming took 6 bases from V and 5 from J; bases not matched to a gene: 8. CDR3 length: 15 amino acids. CDR3 DNA sequence: TGTGCCAGCAGCTCGGGACAGGGGGCGCGCGACGAGCAGTACTTC. This encodes CASSSGQGARDEQYF.

This clonotype was counted many times. The J gene is TRBJ1-5, the V gene TRBV3-1, with D possibly TRBD1 on 6 matching bases. Germline V CDR1 and CDR2: LGHDT, YNNKEL (reference sequence). CDR3 length equals 15 residues. Trimming removed 0 bases at V and 1 base at J, with 7 bases between. Here the CDR3 DNA reads TGTGCCAGCAGCCAAGATCAGGGGAGCAATCAGCCCCAGCATTTT. This codes for CASSQDQGSNQPQHF.

This clonotype was counted ten times or more. CDR3 nucleotides: TGTGCCAGCAGCCGCGTAGCGGGGGACACAGATACGCAGTATTTT. This gives the protein CASSRVAGDTDTQYF. J is TRBJ2-3 and V is TRBV6-5, with 9 bases matching TRBD2. The germline V gene has CDR1 MNHEY and CDR2 SVGAGI. The ends lost 6 bases at V and 2 bases at J; junction bases unmatched: 6. CDR3 length: 15 residues.

This clonotype was detected a few times. V gene TRBV11-3 combines with J gene TRBJ2-2, with D perhaps matching TRBD2 (5 bases). Trimming pared 1 base from V and 2 bases from J, leaving 14 bases between. The CDR3 spans 17 residues. Germline V gene data show CDR1 as SGHNT and CDR2 as YENEEA. The CDR3: CASSLVFLAGNTGELFF. For the CDR3, the DNA is TGTGCCAGCAGCTTAGTCTTTCTAGCCGGTAACACCGGGGAGCTGTTTTTT.